Below, one TCR beta chain is given with its context. Its binding antigen is unknown. Nothing much larger sits one base from this clone, and base qualities are not available. Including cysteine and phenylalanine, the CDR3 has 13 amino acids. Only the CDR3 DNA is retained, 39 bases long and in frame from the first base. The germline V gene supplies CDR1 MDHEN and CDR2 SYDVKM. V ends up 4 bases short and J 3 bases short, with an unmatched junction base count of 3. The collaborating institutions used their own protocols to collect whole blood in K2EDTA tubes. For TCRbeta analysis, collaborator samples were shipped as frozen whole blood, as isolated PBMCs, or as DNA extracted from either sample type. TCRbeta CDR3 regions were amplified from genomic DNA using the immunoSEQ Assay, a bias-controlled multiplex PCR. The authors processed their data as follows. Within the assay, amplification of reference gene primers was used to estimate how many nucleated cells each sample contained. To quantify the absolute abundance of each unique TCRbeta CDR3 rearrangement, sequence reads were collapsed and filtered. For each sample, productive Simpson clonality was calculated by taking the square root of Simpson's diversity index across productive rearrangements. TCRdb took over this immuneACCESS table, retaining in-frame rearrangements with V and J assigned. Such tables are incomplete; in checked studies, under half of the missing clones stem from an unresolved V gene, and the remainder is unexplained. D and trimming were read from the DNA, whereas the V and J calls and clone size are those reported in that table. This sample is represented by about 94,000 clones; 80% to 85% of them were singletons. The ten largest account for approximately 6.5% of the sample.

This entry is derived from a study of blood T cell repertoires in COVID-19 (TCRdb year 2020). About the investigation overall: Collaborator samples came from the United States, Italy and Spain and covered acute and convalescent phases of COVID-19. The material from the prospective study consisted of cDNA or gDNA derived from T cells, B-cell-depleted T cells, or PBMCs. The dataset comprised deeply sampled blood TCRbeta repertoires from subjects exposed to, actively infected with, or recovered from COVID-19. The repertoires were released in a freely available public database intended as a resource for research on the immune response to SARS-CoV-2. Samples were obtained from the ongoing ImmuneRACE study (first 160 participants) and from 1,000 to 1,500 subjects provided by 6 global collaborators. A de-identified subject ID, COVID-19 status, age in years and sex were almost always included in the sample metadata. Where available, HLA class I and class II types were taken from metadata supplied by the sample provider and were not determined by assay-based typing. What the study reported, not specific to this receptor: The quantity of clinical and demographic metadata differed by source and by participant and was supplied without curation.

This receptor chain uses TRBV28 and TRBJ2-7; TRBD1 fits 7 bases in the junction. This TCR was sampled from a man in his 60s with acute or convalescent COVID-19. The specimen sequenced was peripheral blood. The CDR3 region has the sequence CASSSGQNYEQYF. At the DNA level, the sequence is TGTGCCAGCAGTTCGGGACAGAACTACGAGCAGTACTTC.